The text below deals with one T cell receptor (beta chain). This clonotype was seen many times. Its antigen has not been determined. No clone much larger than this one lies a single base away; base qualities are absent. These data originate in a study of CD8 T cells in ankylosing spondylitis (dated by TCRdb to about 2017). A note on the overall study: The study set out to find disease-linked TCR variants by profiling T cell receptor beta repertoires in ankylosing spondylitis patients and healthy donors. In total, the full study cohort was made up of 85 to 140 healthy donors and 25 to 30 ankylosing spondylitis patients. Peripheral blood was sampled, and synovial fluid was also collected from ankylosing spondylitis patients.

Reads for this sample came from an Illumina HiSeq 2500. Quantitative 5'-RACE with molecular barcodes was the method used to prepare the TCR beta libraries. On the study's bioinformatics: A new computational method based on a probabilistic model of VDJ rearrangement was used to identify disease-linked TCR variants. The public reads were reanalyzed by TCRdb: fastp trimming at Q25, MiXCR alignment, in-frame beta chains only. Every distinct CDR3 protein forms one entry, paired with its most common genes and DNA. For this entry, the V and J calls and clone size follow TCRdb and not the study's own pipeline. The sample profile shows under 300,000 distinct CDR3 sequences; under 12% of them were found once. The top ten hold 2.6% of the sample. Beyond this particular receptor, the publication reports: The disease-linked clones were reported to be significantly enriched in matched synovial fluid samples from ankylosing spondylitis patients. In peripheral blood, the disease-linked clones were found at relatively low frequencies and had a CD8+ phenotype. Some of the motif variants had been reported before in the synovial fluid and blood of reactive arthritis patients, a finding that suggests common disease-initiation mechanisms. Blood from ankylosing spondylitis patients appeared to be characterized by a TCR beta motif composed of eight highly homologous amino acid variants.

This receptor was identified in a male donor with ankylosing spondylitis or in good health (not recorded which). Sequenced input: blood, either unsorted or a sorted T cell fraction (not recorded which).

Read as DNA, the sequence is TGTGCCAGCAGCGTAGAGGAGCGCCCCGTCACAGATACGCAGTATTTT. Its amino acids are CASSVEERPVTDTQYF. In this chain, TRBV9 is recombined with TRBJ2-3; the D segment cannot be called with confidence. CDR1 SGDLS and CDR2 YYNGEE were looked up in the germline V gene. The CDR3 numbers 16 residues from cysteine through phenylalanine. The read is trimmed to its CDR3 DNA, 48 bases read in frame from base 1. V and J lose 0 bases and 2 bases, and a span of 13 bases separates them.